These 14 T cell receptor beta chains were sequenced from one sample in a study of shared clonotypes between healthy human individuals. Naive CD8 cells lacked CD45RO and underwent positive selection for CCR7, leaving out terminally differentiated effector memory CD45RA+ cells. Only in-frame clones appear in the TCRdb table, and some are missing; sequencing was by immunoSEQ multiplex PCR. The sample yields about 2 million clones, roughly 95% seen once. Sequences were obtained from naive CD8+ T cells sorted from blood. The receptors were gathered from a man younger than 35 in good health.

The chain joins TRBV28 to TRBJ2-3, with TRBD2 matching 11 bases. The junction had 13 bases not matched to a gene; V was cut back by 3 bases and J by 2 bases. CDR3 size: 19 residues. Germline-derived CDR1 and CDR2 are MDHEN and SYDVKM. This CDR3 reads CASSFLSHLGLADTDTQYF. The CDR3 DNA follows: TGTGCCAGCAGTTTTCTCTCCCACTTGGGACTAGCGGACACAGATACGCAGTATTTT.

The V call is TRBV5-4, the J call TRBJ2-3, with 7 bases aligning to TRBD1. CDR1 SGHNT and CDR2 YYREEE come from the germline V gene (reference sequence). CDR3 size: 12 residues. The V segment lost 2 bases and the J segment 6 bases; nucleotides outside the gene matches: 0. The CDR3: CASSLQGDTQYF. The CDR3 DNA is TGTGCCAGCAGCTTACAGGGGGATACGCAGTATTTT.

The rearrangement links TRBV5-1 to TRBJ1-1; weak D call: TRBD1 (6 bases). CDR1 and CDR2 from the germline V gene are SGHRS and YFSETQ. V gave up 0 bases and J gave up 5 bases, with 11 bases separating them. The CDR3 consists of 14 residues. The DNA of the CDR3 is TGCGCCAGCAGCTTGGCAAGGGGACAAACTGAAGCTTTCTTT. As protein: CASSLARGQTEAFF.

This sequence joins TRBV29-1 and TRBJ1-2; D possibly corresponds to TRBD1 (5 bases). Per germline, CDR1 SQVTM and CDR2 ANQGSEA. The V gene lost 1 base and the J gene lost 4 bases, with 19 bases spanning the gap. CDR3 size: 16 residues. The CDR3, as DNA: TGCAGCGTTGAAGTTCTCGGGGGACGGAGCTTCTATGGCTACACCTTC. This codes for CSVEVLGGRSFYGYTF.

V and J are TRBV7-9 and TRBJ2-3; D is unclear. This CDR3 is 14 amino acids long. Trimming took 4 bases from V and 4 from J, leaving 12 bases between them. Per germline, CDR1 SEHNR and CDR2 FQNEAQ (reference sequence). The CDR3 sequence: CASSYILTPDTQYF. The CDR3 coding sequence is TGTGCCAGCAGCTACATTTTGACCCCAGATACGCAGTATTTT.

CDR3: CASSGQSGNTIYF. CDR3 nucleotides: TGTGCCAGCAGCGGACAGTCTGGAAACACCATATATTTT. The chain uses TRBV5-6 and TRBJ1-3, with a possible D match to TRBD1 (6 bases). This CDR3 has 13 residues. From germline, CDR1 is SGHDT and CDR2 YYEEEE. V lost 4 bases and J 1 base, leaving 6 bases between the germline ends.

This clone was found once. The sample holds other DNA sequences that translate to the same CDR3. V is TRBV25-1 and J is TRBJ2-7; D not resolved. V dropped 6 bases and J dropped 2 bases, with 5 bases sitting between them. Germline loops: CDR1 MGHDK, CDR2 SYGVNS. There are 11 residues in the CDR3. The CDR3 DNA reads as TGTGCCAGCAGCGACCCCTACGAGCAGTACTTC. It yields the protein CASSDPYEQYF.

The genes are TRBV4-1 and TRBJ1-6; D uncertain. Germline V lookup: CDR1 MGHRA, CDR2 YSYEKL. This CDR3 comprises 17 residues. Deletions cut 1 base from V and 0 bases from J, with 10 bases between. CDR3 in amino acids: CASSQALPSSYNSPLHF. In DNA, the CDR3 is TGCGCCAGCAGCCAAGCCCTCCCCAGCTCCTATAATTCACCCCTCCACTTT.

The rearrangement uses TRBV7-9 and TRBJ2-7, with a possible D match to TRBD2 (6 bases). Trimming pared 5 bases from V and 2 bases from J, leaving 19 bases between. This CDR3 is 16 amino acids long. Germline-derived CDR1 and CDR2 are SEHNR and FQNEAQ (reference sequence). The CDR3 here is CASSPRVGTATYEQYF. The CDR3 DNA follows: TGTGCCAGCAGCCCGAGGGTTGGGACTGCAACCTACGAGCAGTACTTC.

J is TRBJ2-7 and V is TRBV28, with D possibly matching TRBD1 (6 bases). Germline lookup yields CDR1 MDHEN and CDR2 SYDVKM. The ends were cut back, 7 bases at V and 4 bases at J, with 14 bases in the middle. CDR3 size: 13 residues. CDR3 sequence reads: CASTEGHFYEQYF. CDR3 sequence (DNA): TGTGCCAGCACCGAGGGACACTTTTACGAGCAGTACTTC.

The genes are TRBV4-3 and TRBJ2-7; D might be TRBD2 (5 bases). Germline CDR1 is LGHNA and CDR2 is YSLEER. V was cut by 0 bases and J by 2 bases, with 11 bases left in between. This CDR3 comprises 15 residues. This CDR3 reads CASSQDFSGAYEQYF. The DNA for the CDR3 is TGCGCCAGCAGCCAAGATTTCAGCGGCGCCTACGAGCAGTACTTC.

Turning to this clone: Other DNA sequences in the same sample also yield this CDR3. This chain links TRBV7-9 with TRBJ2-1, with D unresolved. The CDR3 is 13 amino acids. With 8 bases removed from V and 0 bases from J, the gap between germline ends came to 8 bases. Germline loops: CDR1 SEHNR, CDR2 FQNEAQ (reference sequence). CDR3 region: CASSRSSYNEQFF. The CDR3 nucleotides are TGTGCCAGCTCCCGGAGCTCCTACAATGAGCAGTTCTTC.

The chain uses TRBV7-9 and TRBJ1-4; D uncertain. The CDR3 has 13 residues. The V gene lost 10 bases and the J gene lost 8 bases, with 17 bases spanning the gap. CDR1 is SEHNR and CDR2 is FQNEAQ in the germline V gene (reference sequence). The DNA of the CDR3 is TGTGCCACCCCGACATCGGAGGGAGAAAAACTGTTTTTT. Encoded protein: CATPTSEGEKLFF.

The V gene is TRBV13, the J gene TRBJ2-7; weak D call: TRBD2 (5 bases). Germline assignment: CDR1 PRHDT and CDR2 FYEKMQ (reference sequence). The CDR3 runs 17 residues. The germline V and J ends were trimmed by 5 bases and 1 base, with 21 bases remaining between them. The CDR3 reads CASSHTPDFGNSYEQYF. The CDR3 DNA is TGTGCCAGCAGCCACACCCCGGACTTCGGGAATTCCTACGAGCAGTACTTC.